Each of the 16 T cell receptor beta chains below was sequenced from the same sample in a study of regulatory and conventional T cells in RAG deficiency. The assay was immunoSEQ multiplex PCR, and TCRdb's table has in-frame clones only and misses some. This sample carries about 2,600 clones, approximately 82% of them seen once, and the ten largest clones take 4.5% to 5.5%. Blood CD4+ CD25-low CD127-high conventional T cells supplied the genomic DNA template. Input material: CD4+ effector T cells sorted from blood. The receptors were gathered from a human donor with RAG deficiency presenting as severe combined immunodeficiency.

This clone occurred a few times. The chain is built from TRBV15 and TRBJ2-5; no clear D gene. CDR1 and CDR2 from the germline V gene are LNHNV and YYDKDF (reference sequence). The CDR3 spans 13 residues. V lost 1 base and J lost 0, with 3 bases in between. As DNA, the CDR3 is TGTGCCACCAGCAGAGCGTACCAAGAGACCCAGTACTTC. The encoded protein is CATSRAYQETQYF.

This clone was detected once. This chain links TRBV7-2 with TRBJ1-2; D unclear. V lost 0 bases to trimming and J lost 0 bases, with 14 bases between them. This CDR3 has 17 amino acids. Germline values: CDR1 SGHTA, CDR2 FQGNSA. The CDR3 reads CASSLAVGIKTNYGYTF. The CDR3 bases are TGTGCCAGCAGCTTAGCGGTCGGGATAAAAACTAACTATGGCTACACCTTC.

This clone was picked up one time. The gene calls are TRBV10-3 and TRBJ2-3, with D unclear. Trimming shortened V by 6 bases and J by 6 bases, and 16 bases separated the two germline ends. CDR1 is ENHRY and CDR2 is SYGVKD in the germline V gene. The CDR3 covers 14 residues. The CDR3 DNA is TGTGCCATCAGGGATCTAGTTGCAAGCGATACGCAGTATTTT. Translating gives CAIRDLVASDTQYF.

This clone appeared once. This chain links TRBV7-2 with TRBJ1-1; possibly TRBD1 for D (5 bases). Germline V gene data show CDR1 as SGHTA and CDR2 as FQGNSA. CDR3 size: 13 residues. V dropped 5 bases and J dropped 5 bases, with 12 bases sitting between them. CDR3 protein: CASSRGETTEAFF. CDR3 nucleotides: TGTGCCAGCAGCCGAGGGGAAACAACTGAAGCTTTCTTT.

This chain uses TRBV6-5 with TRBJ2-6; D possibly corresponds to TRBD2 (5 bases). This CDR3 has 15 residues. The ends were cut back, 6 bases at V and 0 bases at J, with 9 bases in the middle. Per the germline V gene, CDR1 is MNHEY and CDR2 is SVGAGI. CDR3 sequence (DNA): TGTGCCAGCAGGTCCCGGGGCTCTGGGGCCAACGTCCTGACTTTC. Translated, it gives CASRSRGSGANVLTF.

The J gene is TRBJ2-7, the V gene TRBV5-1; 7 nucleotides agree with TRBD1. Per the germline V gene, CDR1 is SGHRS and CDR2 is YFSETQ. The CDR3 runs to 15 residues. Unmatched junction bases numbered 8, after V lost 4 bases and J lost 1 base. CDR3 protein: CASSPTGQSSYEQYF. The CDR3 nucleotides read TGCGCCAGCAGCCCGACGGGACAGTCATCCTACGAGCAGTACTTC.

Comment on this clone: The junction departs from germline at one end; a sequencing error may be responsible. The rearrangement links TRBV6-5 to TRBJ1-5; 7 positions match TRBD1. Germline V lookup: CDR1 MNHEY, CDR2 SVGAGI. This CDR3 has 15 amino acids. The CDR3, as DNA: TGTGCCAGCAGCCGCACAGGGGCCTTCAATCAGCTCCAGCATTTT. Its protein product is CASSRTGAFNQLQHF.

As for this clone: The junction departs from germline at one end; a sequencing error may be responsible. The rearrangement joins TRBV10-3 to TRBJ2-5; TRBD1 aligns across 11 bases. The CDR3 covers 15 residues. Germline CDR1 is ENHRY and CDR2 is SYGVKD. CDR3 loop: CAISQSGQGVETQYF. CDR3 sequence (DNA): TGTGCCATCAGTCAGTCGGGACAGGGGGTGGAGACCCAGTACTTC.

The chain recombines TRBV28 with TRBJ2-7; D might be TRBD1 (6 bases). CDR1 and CDR2 from the germline V gene are MDHEN and SYDVKM. CDR3 length: 14 residues. Trimming removed 2 bases at V and 4 bases at J, with 12 bases between. The CDR3 protein is CASSLPGQLYEQYF. The CDR3 nucleotides are TGTGCCAGCAGTTTACCGGGACAATTATACGAGCAGTACTTC.

V is TRBV12-5 and J is TRBJ2-1; D uncertain. Germline CDR1 LGHNT, CDR2 FRNRAP. CDR3 length equals 13 residues. Between the trimmed V and J ends, which lost 2 bases and 4 bases, there was a span of 6 bases. The chain's CDR3 is CASGLQRYNEQFF. The CDR3 DNA follows: TGTGCTAGTGGTTTGCAGAGGTACAATGAGCAGTTCTTC. Drawing the rest from reference TRBV12-5 and TRBJ2-1, the complete variable domain is DARVTQTPRHKVTEMGQEVTMRCQPILGHNTVFWYRQTMMQGLELLAYFRNRAPLDDSGMPKDRFSAEMPDATLATLKIQPSEPRDSAVYFCASGLQRYNEQFFGPGTRLTVL.

The chain links TRBV5-8 to TRBJ1-4, with D possibly TRBD1 on 5 matching bases. V was shortened by 2 bases and J by 8 bases, with 10 bases between the two germline ends. CDR1 is SGHTS, CDR2 YDEGEE, per germline. This CDR3 has 13 residues. The CDR3 is CASSLRGDEKLFF. The CDR3 coding sequence is TGTGCCAGCAGCTTAAGGGGAGACGAAAAACTGTTTTTT.

V and J are TRBV28 and TRBJ2-2; no clear D. The CDR3 spans 12 residues. Trimming took 4 bases from V and 3 from J, leaving 3 bases between them. The V gene's germline CDR1 is MDHEN and CDR2 SYDVKM. The CDR3 sequence: CASSSHTGELFF. CDR3 coding DNA: TGTGCCAGCAGTTCTCACACCGGGGAGCTGTTTTTT.

This chain uses TRBV29-1 with TRBJ2-7, with D possibly matching TRBD1 (5 bases). This CDR3 has 13 residues. Germline V gene sequence: CDR1 SQVTM, CDR2 ANQGSEA. Trimming left V 1 base short and J 1 base short, with 8 bases between. The CDR3 DNA reads TGCAGCGTTGAAGGGGGCCGGTCCTACGAGCAGTACTTC. Encoded protein: CSVEGGRSYEQYF.

This chain connects TRBV18 to TRBJ1-1; D is uncertain. The V gene lost 3 bases and the J gene lost 1 base, with 9 bases spanning the gap. From germline, CDR1 is KGHSH and CDR2 LQKENI. The CDR3 has 14 residues. CDR3 loop: CASSPDAGNTEAFF. The CDR3 DNA is TGTGCCAGCTCACCCGATGCAGGGAACACTGAAGCTTTCTTT.

The chain joins TRBV7-3 to TRBJ2-7, with a weak D call TRBD1 (7 bases). Germline CDR1 reads SGHTA; CDR2 reads FQGTGA. This CDR3 region has 14 residues. Trimming left V 2 bases short and J 3 bases short, with 11 bases between. The CDR3 reads CASSLQGGNYEQYF. CDR3 nucleotides: TGTGCCAGCAGCTTACAGGGGGGAAACTACGAGCAGTACTTC.

The chain joins TRBV10-2 to TRBJ2-2; unclear D gene. With 0 bases removed from V and 3 bases from J, the gap between germline ends came to 2 bases. The CDR3 has 13 residues. Germline V gene lookup returns CDR1 WSHSY and CDR2 SAAADI. CDR3 sequence reads: CASSESDTGELFF. In nucleotides, the CDR3 is TGCGCCAGCAGTGAGTCAGACACCGGGGAGCTGTTTTTT.